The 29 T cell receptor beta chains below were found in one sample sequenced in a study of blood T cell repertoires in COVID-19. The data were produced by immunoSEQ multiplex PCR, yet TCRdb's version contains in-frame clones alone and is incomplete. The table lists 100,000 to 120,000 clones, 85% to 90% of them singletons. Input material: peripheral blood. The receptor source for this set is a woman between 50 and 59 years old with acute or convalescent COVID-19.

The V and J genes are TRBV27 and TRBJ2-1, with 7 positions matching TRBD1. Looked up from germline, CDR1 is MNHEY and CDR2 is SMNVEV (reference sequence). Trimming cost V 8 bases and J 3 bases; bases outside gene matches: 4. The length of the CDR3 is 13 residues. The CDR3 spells CASRDSNYNEQFF. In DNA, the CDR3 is TGTGCCAGCCGGGACAGTAACTACAATGAGCAGTTCTTC.

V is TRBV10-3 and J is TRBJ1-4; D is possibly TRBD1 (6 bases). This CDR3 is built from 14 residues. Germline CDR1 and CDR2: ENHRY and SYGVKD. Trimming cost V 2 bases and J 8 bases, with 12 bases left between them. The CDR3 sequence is CAISETGFGEKLFF. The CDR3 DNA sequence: TGTGCCATCAGTGAGACAGGGTTCGGAGAAAAACTGTTTTTT.

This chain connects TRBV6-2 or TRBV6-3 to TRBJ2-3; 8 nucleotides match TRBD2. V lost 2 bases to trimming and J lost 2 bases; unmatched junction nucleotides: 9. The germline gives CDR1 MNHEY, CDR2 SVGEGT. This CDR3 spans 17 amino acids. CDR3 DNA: TGTGCCAGCAGTTACCTTGGTAGCGGGGACATCACAGATACGCAGTATTTT. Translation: CASSYLGSGDITDTQYF.

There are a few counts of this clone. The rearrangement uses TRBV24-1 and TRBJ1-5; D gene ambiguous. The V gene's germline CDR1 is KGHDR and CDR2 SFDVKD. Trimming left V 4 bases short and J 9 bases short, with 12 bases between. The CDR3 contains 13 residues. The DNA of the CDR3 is TGTGCCACCAGTGAAATCGAGGGAGGGCCCCAGCATTTT. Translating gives CATSEIEGGPQHF.

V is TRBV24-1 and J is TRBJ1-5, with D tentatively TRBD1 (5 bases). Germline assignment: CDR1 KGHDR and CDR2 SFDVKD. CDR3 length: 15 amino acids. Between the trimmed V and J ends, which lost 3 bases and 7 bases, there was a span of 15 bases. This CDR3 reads CATSDRDSLGQPQHF. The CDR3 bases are TGTGCCACCAGTGATCGCGACAGCCTTGGGCAGCCCCAGCATTTT.

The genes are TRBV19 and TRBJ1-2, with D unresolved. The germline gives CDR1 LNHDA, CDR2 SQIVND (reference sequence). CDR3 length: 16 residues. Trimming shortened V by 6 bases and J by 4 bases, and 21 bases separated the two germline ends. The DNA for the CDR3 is TGTGCCAGTAGCCACCTGGAAGGGAGGACGGGCTATGGCTACACCTTC. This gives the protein CASSHLEGRTGYGYTF.

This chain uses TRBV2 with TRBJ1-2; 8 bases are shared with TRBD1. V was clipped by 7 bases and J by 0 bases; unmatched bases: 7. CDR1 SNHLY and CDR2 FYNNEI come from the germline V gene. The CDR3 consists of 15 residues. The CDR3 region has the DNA TGTGCCAGCACCTGGACAGGGCCGGCTAACTATGGCTACACCTTC. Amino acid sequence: CASTWTGPANYGYTF.

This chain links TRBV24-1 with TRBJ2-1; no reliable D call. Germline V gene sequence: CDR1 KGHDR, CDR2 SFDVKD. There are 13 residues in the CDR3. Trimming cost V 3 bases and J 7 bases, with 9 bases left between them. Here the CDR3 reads CATSDDSNNEQFF. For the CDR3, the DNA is TGTGCCACCAGTGATGACTCGAATAATGAGCAGTTCTTC.

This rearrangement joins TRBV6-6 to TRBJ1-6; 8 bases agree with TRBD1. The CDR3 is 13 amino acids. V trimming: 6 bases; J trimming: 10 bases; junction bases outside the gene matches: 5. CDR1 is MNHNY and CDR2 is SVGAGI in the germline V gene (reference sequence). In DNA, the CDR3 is TGTGCCAGCAGGACAGGGGCATCATCACCCCTCCACTTT. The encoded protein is CASRTGASSPLHF.

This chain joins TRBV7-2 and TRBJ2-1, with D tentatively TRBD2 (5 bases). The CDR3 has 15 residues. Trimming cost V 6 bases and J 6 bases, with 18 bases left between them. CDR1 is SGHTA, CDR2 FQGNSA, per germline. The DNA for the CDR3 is TGTGCCAGCAGTCTAGCTCACACGTCCAGCAATGAGCAGTTCTTC. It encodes CASSLAHTSSNEQFF. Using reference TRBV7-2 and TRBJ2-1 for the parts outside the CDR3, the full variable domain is GAGVSQSPSNKVTEKGKDVELRCDPISGHTALYWYRQSLGQGLEFLIYFQGNSAPDKSGLPSDRFSAERTGGSVSTLTIQRTQQEDSAVYLCASSLAHTSSNEQFFGPGTRLTVL.

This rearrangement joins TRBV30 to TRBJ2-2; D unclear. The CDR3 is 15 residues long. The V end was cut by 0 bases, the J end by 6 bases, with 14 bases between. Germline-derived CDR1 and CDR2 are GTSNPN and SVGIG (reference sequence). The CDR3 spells CAWSVLTLGAGELFF. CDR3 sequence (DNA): TGTGCCTGGAGTGTCCTCACCCTGGGCGCCGGGGAGCTGTTTTTT. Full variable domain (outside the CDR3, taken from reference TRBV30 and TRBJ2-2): SQTIHQWPATLVQPVGSPLSLECTVEGTSNPNLYWYRQAAGRGLQLLFYSVGIGQISSEVPQNLSASRPQDRQFILSSKKLLLSDSGFYLCAWSVLTLGAGELFFGEGSRLTVL.

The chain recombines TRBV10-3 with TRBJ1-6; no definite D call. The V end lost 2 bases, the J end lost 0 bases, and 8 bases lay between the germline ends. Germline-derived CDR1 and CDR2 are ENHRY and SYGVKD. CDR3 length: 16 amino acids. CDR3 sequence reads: CAISEAATSYNSPLHF. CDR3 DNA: TGTGCCATCAGTGAGGCAGCGACCTCCTATAATTCACCCCTCCACTTT.

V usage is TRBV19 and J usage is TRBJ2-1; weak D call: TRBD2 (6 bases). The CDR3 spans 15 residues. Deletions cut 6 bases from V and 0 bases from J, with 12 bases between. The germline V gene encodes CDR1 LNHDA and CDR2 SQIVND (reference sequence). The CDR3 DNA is TGTGCCAGTAGATCCCCCGGGGGCTCCTACAATGAGCAGTTCTTC. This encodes CASRSPGGSYNEQFF.

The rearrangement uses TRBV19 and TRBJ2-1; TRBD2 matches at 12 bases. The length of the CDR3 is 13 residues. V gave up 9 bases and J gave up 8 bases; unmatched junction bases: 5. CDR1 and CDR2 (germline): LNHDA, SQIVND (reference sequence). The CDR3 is CASLTSGSDEQFF. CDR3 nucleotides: TGTGCCAGCCTGACTAGCGGGAGCGATGAGCAGTTCTTC.

The DNA for the CDR3 is TGTGCCAGCAGTTCCCCAACGACAGGACAAGGGGCTGAAGCTTTCTTT. Translating gives CASSSPTTGQGAEAFF. The rearrangement joins TRBV28 to TRBJ1-1; a weak D match, TRBD1 (6 bases). CDR3 size: 16 residues. The germline V and J ends were trimmed by 4 bases and 6 bases, with 21 bases remaining between them. From germline, CDR1 is MDHEN and CDR2 SYDVKM.

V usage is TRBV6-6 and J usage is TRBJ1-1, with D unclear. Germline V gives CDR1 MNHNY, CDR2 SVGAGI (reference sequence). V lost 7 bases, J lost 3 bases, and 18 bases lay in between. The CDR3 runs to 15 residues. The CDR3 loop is CASTLGRERDTEAFF. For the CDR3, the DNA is TGTGCCAGCACCCTTGGGAGGGAGCGGGACACTGAAGCTTTCTTT.

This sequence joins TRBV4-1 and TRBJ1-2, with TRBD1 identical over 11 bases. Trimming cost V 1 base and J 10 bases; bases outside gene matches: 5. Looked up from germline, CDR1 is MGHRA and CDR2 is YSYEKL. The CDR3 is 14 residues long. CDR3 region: CASSQAPGQGDYTF. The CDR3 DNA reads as TGCGCCAGCAGCCAAGCACCGGGACAGGGGGACTACACCTTC.

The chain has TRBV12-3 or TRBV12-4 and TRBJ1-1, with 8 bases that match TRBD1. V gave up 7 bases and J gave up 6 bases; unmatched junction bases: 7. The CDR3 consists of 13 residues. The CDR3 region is CASNGQGGAEAFF. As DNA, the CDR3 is TGTGCCAGCAACGGACAGGGAGGCGCTGAAGCTTTCTTT.

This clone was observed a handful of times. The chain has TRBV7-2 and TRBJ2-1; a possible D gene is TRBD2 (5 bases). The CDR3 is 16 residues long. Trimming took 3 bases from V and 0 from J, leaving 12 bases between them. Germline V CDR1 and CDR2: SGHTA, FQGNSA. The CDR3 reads CASSFRGQSSYNEQFF. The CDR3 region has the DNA TGTGCCAGCAGCTTTCGAGGGCAGAGCTCCTACAATGAGCAGTTCTTC.

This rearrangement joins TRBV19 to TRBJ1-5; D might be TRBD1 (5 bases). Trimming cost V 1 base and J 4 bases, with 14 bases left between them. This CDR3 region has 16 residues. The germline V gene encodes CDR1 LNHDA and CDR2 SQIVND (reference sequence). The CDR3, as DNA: TGTGCCAGTAGTATAGGGTCCAGGGTCCTTAATCAGCCCCAGCATTTT. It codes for CASSIGSRVLNQPQHF.

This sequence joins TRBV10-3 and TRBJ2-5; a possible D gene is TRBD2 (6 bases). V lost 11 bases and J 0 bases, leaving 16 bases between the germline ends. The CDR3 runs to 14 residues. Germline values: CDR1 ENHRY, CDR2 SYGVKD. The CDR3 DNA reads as TGTGCCTCCTCGGGGGTCCCCAACCAAGAGACCCAGTACTTC. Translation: CASSGVPNQETQYF.

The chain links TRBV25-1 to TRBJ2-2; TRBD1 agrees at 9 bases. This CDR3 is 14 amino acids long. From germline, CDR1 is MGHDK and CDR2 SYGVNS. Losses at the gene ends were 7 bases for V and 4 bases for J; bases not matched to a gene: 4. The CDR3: CASIETGGTGELFF. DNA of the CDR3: TGTGCCAGCATTGAGACAGGGGGCACCGGGGAGCTGTTTTTT.

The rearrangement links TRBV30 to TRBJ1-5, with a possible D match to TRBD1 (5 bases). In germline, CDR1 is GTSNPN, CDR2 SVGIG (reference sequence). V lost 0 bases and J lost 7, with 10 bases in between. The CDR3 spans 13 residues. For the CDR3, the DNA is TGTGCCTGGAGTGTAGACAGCACCCAGCCCCAGCATTTT. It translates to CAWSVDSTQPQHF. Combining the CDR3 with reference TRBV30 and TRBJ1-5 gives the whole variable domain SQTIHQWPATLVQPVGSPLSLECTVEGTSNPNLYWYRQAAGRGLQLLFYSVGIGQISSEVPQNLSASRPQDRQFILSSKKLLLSDSGFYLCAWSVDSTQPQHFGDGTRLSIL.

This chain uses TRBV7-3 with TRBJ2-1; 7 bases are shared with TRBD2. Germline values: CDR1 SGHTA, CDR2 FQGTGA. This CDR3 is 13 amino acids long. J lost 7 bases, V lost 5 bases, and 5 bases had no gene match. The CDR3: CASSPGGSNEQFF. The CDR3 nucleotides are TGTGCCAGCAGCCCCGGGGGGTCGAATGAGCAGTTCTTC.

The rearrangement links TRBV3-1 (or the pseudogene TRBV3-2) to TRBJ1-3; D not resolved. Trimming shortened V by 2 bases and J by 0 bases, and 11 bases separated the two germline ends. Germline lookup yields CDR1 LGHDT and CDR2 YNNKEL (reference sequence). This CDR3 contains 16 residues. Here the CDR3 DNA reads TGTGCCAGCAGCCAACCTCGGAGGGTCTCTGGAAACACCATATATTTT. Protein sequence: CASSQPRRVSGNTIYF.

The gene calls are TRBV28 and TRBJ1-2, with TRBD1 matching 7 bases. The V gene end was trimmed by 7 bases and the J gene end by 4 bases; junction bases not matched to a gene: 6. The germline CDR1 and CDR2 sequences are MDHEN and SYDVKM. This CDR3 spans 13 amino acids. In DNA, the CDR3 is TGTGCCAGCACAGGGGGAAGGTCCTATGGCTACACCTTC. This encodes CASTGGRSYGYTF.

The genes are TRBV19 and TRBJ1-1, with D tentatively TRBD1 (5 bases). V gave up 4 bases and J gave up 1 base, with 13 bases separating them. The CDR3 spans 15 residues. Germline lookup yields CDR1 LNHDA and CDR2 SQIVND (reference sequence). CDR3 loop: CASSTRGVKNTEAFF. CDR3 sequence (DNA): TGTGCCAGTAGTACTCGGGGGGTAAAGAACACTGAAGCTTTCTTT.

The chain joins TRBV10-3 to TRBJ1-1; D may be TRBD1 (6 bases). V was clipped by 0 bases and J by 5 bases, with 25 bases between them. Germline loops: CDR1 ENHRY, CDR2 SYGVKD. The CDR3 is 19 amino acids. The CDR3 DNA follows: TGTGCCATCAGTGAGTCAGTCTTAGCGGGGGGCCGTGGGGTAACTGAAGCTTTCTTT. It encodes CAISESVLAGGRGVTEAFF.

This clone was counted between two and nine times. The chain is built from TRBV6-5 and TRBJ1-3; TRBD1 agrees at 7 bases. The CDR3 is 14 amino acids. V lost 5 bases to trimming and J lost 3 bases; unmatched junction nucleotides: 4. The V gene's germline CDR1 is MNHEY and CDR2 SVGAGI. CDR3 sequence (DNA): TGTGCCAGCAGTCAGACAGGGATTGGAAACACCATATATTTT. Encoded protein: CASSQTGIGNTIYF.